The entry below describes one T cell receptor (beta chain). Its antigen is as yet unknown. These data come from a study of OX40 agonist ivuxolimab in advanced cancers. Study at large: Ivuxolimab doses were 0.01, 0.1, 0.3, 1.5, 3 or 10 mg/kg every 2 weeks. General observations from the study: Antigen specificity of clonally expanded peripheral T cells was not established.

Generated by immunoSEQ multiplex PCR, the TCRdb table keeps only in-frame clones and is missing some. The repertoire consists of approximately 60,000 clones, with around 92% occurring once and the leading ten covering about 19%. Germline assignment: CDR1 MNHNY and CDR2 SVGAGI (reference sequence). CDR3 length: 16 residues. Between the trimmed V and J ends, which lost 4 bases and 5 bases, there was a span of 19 bases. The source was CD4+ or CD8+ T cells sorted from blood, collected in a trial of the OX40 agonist ivuxolimab. This clonotype was sampled from an adult with an advanced solid tumor such as melanoma, head and neck, liver or kidney cancer. The chain couples TRBV6-6 to TRBJ2-3; a possible D gene is TRBD1 (5 bases). The CDR3 DNA is TGTGCCAGCAGTTTTATGGGGCGCGGACATCGAGATACGCAGTATTTT. It is translated as CASSFMGRGHRDTQYF.